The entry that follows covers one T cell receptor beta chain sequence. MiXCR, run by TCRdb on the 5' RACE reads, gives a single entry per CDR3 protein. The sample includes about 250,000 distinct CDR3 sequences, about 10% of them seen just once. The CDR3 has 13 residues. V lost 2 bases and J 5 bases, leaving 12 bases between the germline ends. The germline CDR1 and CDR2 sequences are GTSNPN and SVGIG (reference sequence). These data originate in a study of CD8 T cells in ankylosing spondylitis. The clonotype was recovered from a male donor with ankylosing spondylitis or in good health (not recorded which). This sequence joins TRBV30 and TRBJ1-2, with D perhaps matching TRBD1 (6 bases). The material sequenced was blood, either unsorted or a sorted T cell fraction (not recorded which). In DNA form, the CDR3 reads TGTGCCTGGAGTCTAGGGGGACGGTATGGCTACACCTTC. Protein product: CAWSLGGRYGYTF.